This T cell receptor (beta chain) appears in the sequencing data of a study of cytomegalovirus exposure and HLA in healthy donors. The CDR3 has 14 amino acids. Trimming cost V 6 bases and J 7 bases, with 15 bases left between them. Germline V lookup: CDR1 MNHNS, CDR2 SASEGT. PCR involved 60 Vbeta and 13 Jbeta primers. Some clones are missing from TCRdb's copy, which holds only in-frame ones; the method was immunoSEQ multiplex PCR. The sample shows about 170,000 clones, almost 75% of them seen only once. This sequence originates from a woman aged 18-29 years in good health and CMV-seropositive. Sequenced input: PBMCs. This rearrangement joins TRBV6-1 to TRBJ2-2, with a possible D match to TRBD1 (5 bases). The chain's CDR3 is CASSPQEFDGELFF. DNA for the CDR3: TGTGCCAGCAGCCCACAGGAATTCGACGGGGAGCTGTTTTTT.